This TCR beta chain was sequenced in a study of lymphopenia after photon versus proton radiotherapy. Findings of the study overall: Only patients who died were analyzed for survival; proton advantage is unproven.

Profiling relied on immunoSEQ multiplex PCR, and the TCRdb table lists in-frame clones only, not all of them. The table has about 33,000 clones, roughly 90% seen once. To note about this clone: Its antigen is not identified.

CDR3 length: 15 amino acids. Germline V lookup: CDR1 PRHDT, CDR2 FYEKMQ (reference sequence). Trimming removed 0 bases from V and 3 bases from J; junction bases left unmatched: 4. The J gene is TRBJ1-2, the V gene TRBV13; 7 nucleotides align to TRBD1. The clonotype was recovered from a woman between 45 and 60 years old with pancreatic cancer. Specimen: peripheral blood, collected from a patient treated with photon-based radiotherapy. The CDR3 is CASSLGSGGDYGYTF. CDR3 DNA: TGTGCCAGCAGCTTAGGATCAGGGGGGGACTATGGCTACACCTTC.